These 11 T cell receptor beta chains came from one sample sequenced in a study of T cells in Graves' hyperthyroidism and ophthalmopathy. Regions amplified from RNA transcripts were the TCR beta CDR3 regions. The HTBI primer set served for first-round RT-PCR of the TCR CDR3. TCRdb analysed the multiplex PCR reads with MiXCR anew, one entry per CDR3 protein. The top ten clones hold roughly 8.2% of a sample with 610,000 or so distinct CDR3 sequences, under 60% of them seen once. Source material: peripheral blood or thyroid tissue (not recorded which). These receptors were collected from a woman under 30 with Graves' hyperthyroidism.

In regard to this clonotype: Likely a read error: the CDR3 ends without its conserved phenylalanine or tryptophan. No DNA is shown, since the ends of the CDR3 on it are uncertain; the CDR3 is the one TCRdb lists. The rearrangement links TRBV20-1 to TRBJ2-7; no check of the table's D call, TRBD1, against the DNA was made. Inclusive of both ends, the CDR3 amounts to 9 amino acids. Germline V lookup: CDR1 DFQATT, CDR2 SNEGSKA (reference sequence). This CDR3 is CSARDPLVI.

On this clonotype itself: A read error may explain this, as a much larger clone is one base away. This rearrangement joins TRBV10-3 to TRBJ1-5; D remains unclear. Deletions cut 5 bases from V and 1 base from J, with 9 bases between. CDR1 is ENHRY, CDR2 SYGVKD, per germline. CDR3 length: 14 amino acids. The DNA of the CDR3 is TGTGCCATCAGTTACTCAGAGAGCAATCAGCCCCAGCATTTT. This translates into CAISYSESNQPQHF.

This clonotype was recorded many times. The chain couples TRBV7-8 to TRBJ1-1, with 10 bases matching TRBD1. V dropped 5 bases and J dropped 0; count of bases not matched to a gene: 3. This CDR3 has 15 residues. Germline CDR1 reads SGHVS; CDR2 reads FQNEAQ. The CDR3 coding sequence is TGTGCCAGCAGCCCAGGGACAGGGGTGAACACTGAAGCTTTCTTT. The encoded protein is CASSPGTGVNTEAFF.

V usage is TRBV7-8 and J usage is TRBJ2-2, with 8 positions matching TRBD2. The germline V gene has CDR1 SGHVS and CDR2 FQNEAQ. V was clipped by 0 bases and J by 0 bases; unmatched bases: 3. The CDR3 has 17 amino acids. CDR3 amino acids: CASSLAVAGPNTGELFF. CDR3 nucleotides: TGTGCCAGCAGCTTAGCAGTAGCGGGGCCGAACACCGGGGAGCTGTTTTTT.

This chain joins TRBV20-1 and TRBJ2-5; D may match TRBD1 or TRBD2 (6 bases each). Germline loops: CDR1 DFQATT, CDR2 SNEGSKA (reference sequence). CDR3 length: 13 residues. Trimming took 8 bases from V and 7 from J, leaving 20 bases between them. CDR3 nucleotide sequence: TGCAGTACGGGCGGGACAATCATTGGGACCCAGTACTTC. It codes for CSTGGTIIGTQYF.

Many counts were recorded for this clonotype. The chain carries TRBV7-3 and TRBJ2-2; 16 bases map to TRBD2. Germline CDR1 SGHTA, CDR2 FQGTGA. The CDR3 consists of 17 residues. The V and J ends lost 5 bases and 5 bases, in that order; junction bases with no gene match: 5. The DNA for the CDR3 is TGTGCCAGCAGCCCCCCGGGACTAGCGGGGGGGACCGGGGAGCTGTTTTTT. Translated: CASSPPGLAGGTGELFF. Based on the CDR3 plus reference TRBV7-3 and TRBJ2-2, the full variable domain is GAGVSQTPSNKVTEKGKYVELRCDPISGHTALYWYRQSLGQGPEFLIYFQGTGAADDSGLPNDRFFAVRPEGSVSTLKIQRTERGDSAVYLCASSPPGLAGGTGELFFGEGSRLTVL.

There are many counts of this clonotype. The chain carries TRBV12-3 or TRBV12-4 and TRBJ1-5; D not resolved. There are 15 residues in the CDR3. The V end lost 4 bases, the J end lost 1 base, and 11 bases lay between the germline ends. CDR3 sequence reads: CASSYSGVSNQPQHF. CDR3 bases: TGTGCCAGCAGTTACTCCGGGGTAAGCAATCAGCCCCAGCATTTT.

This clonotype was found many times. CDR3 DNA: TGTGCCAGTAGTATAGATGGTCCCCGGGTCGATAGCAATCAGCCCCAGCATTTT. Its protein product is CASSIDGPRVDSNQPQHF. The chain carries TRBV19 and TRBJ1-5, with D hard to call. The germline gives CDR1 LNHDA, CDR2 SQIVND (reference sequence). CDR3 size: 18 residues. Between the trimmed V and J ends, which lost 0 bases and 0 bases, there was a span of 15 bases.

This clonotype was counted at least ten times. This sequence joins TRBV15 and TRBJ1-3, with D possibly matching TRBD1 (5 bases). V was cut by 1 base and J by 0 bases, with 16 bases left in between. CDR3 length equals 18 residues. Germline loops: CDR1 LNHNV, CDR2 YYDKDF (reference sequence). Here the CDR3 DNA reads TGTGCCACCAGCAGAGGGGGACGGGGGTCTTACTCTGGAAACACCATATATTTT. Encoded protein: CATSRGGRGSYSGNTIYF.

With respect to this clonotype: One end of the junction varies from germline; a read error may be responsible. This rearrangement joins TRBV2 to TRBJ2-3; D not resolved. This CDR3 has 12 amino acids. Germline CDR1 and CDR2: SNHLY and FYNNEI. DNA for the CDR3: TGTGTCAGCAGTGAAATTATTACCACGCAGTATTTT. It encodes CVSSEIITTQYF.

This chain joins TRBV20-1 and TRBJ2-7; 10 nucleotides align to TRBD1. The germline V gene has CDR1 DFQATT and CDR2 SNEGSKA (reference sequence). The J segment lost 5 bases and the V segment lost 6 bases, leaving 4 bases of the junction unmatched. This CDR3 has 12 amino acids. The CDR3: CSATGQGNEQYF. The CDR3, as DNA: TGCAGTGCCACGGGACAGGGGAACGAGCAGTACTTC.